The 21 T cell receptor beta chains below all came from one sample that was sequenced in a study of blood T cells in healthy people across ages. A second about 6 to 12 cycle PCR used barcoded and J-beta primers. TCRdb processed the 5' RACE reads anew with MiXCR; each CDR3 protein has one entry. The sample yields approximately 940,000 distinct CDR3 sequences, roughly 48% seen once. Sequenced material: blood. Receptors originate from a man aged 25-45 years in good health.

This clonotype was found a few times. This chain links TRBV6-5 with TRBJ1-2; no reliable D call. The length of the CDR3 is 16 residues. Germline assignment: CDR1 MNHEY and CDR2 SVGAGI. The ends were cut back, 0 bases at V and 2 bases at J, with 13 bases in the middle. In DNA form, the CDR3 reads TGTGCCAGCAGTTACTCCGTGACCGGGGAGAACTATGGCTACACCTTC. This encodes CASSYSVTGENYGYTF.

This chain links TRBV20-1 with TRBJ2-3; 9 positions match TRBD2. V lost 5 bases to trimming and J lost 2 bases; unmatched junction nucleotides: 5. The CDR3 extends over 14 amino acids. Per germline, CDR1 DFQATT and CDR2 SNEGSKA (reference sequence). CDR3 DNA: TGCAGTGCTGACGAGCGGGGGGACACAGATACGCAGTATTTT. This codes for CSADERGDTDTQYF.

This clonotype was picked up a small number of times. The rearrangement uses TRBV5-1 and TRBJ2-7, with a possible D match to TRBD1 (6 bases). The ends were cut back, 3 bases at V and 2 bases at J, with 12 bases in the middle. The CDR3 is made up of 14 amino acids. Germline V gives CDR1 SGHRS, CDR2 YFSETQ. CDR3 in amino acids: CASSSLDSTYEQYF. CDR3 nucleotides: TGCGCCAGCAGCTCCTTGGACAGCACCTACGAGCAGTACTTC.

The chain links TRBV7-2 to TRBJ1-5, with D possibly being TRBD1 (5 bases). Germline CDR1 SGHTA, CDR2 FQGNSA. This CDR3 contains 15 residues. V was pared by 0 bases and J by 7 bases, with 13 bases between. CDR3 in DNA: TGTGCCAGCAGCTTAGCGCAGGGAGGAAGACAGCCCCAGCATTTT. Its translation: CASSLAQGGRQPQHF.

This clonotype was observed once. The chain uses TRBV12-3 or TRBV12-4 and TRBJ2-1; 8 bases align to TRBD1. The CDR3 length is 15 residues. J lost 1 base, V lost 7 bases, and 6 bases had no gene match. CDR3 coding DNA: TGTGCCAGCACCTCGGACAGGGTATCCTACAATGAGCAGTTCTTC. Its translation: CASTSDRVSYNEQFF.

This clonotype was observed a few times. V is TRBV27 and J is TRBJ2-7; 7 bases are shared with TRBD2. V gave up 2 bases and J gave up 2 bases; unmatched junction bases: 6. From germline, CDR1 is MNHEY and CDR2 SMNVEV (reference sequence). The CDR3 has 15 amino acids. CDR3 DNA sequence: TGTGCCAGCAGTTTACACGGGGAGGGGACCTACGAGCAGTACTTC. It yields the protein CASSLHGEGTYEQYF.

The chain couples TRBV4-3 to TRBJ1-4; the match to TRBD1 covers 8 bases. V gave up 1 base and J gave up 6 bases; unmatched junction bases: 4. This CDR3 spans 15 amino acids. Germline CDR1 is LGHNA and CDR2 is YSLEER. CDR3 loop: CASSQGQGKYEKLFF. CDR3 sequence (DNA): TGCGCCAGCAGCCAAGGACAGGGGAAGTATGAAAAACTGTTTTTT.

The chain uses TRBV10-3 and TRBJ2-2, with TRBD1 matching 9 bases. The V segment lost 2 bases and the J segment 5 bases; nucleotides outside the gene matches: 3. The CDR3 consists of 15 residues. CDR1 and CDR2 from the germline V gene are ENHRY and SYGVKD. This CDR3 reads CAISEVQGATGELFF. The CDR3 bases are TGTGCCATCAGTGAGGTACAGGGGGCTACCGGGGAGCTGTTTTTT.

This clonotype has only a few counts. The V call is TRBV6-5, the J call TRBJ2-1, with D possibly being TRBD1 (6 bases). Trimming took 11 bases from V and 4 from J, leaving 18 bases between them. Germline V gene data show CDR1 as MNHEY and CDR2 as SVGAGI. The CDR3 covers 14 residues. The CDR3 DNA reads TGTGCCGGGCTTGCGCGACAGGTATACAATGAGCAGTTCTTC. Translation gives CAGLARQVYNEQFF.

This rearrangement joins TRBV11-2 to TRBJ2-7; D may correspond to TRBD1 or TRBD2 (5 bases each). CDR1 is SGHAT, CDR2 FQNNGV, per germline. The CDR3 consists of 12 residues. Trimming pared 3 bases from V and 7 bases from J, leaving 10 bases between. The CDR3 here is CASSFVEGEQYF. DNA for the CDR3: TGTGCCAGCAGCTTCGTTGAGGGGGAGCAGTACTTC.

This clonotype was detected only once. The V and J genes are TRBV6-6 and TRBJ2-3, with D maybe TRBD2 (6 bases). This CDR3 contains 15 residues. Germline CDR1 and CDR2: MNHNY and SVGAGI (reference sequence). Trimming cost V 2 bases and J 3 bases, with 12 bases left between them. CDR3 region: CASSYARGMTDTQYF. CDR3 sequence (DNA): TGTGCCAGCAGTTACGCTCGGGGGATGACAGATACGCAGTATTTT.

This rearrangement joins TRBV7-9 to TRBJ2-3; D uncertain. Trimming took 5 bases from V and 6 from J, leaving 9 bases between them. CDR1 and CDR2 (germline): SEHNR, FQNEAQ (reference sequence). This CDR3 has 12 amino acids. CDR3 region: CASSPQEDTQYF. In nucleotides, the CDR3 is TGTGCCAGCAGCCCTCAGGAGGATACGCAGTATTTT.

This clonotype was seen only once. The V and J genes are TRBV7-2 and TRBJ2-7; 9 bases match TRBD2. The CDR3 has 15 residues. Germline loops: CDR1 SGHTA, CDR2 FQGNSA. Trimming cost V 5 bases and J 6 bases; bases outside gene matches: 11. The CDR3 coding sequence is TGTGCCAGCAGCAAAGGGGGCGGGGGGGCCATCGAGCAGTACTTC. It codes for CASSKGGGGAIEQYF. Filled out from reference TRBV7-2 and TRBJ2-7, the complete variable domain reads GAGVSQSPSNKVTEKGKDVELRCDPISGHTALYWYRQSLGQGLEFLIYFQGNSAPDKSGLPSDRFSAERTGGSVSTLTIQRTQQEDSAVYLCASSKGGGGAIEQYFGPGTRLTVT.

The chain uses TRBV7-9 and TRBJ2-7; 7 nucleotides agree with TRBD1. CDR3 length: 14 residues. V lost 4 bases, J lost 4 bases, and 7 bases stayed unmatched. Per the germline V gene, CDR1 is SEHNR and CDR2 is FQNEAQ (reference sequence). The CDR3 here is CASSSPGQIYEQYF. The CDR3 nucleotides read TGTGCCAGCAGCTCGCCGGGACAGATATACGAGCAGTACTTC.

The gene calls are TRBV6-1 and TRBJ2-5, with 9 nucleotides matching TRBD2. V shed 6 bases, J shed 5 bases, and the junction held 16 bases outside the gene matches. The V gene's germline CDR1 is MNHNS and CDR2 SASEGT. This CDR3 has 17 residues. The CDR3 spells CASRLFSGGTLMETQYF. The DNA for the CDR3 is TGTGCCAGCAGGCTATTTAGCGGGGGAACCTTGATGGAGACCCAGTACTTC.

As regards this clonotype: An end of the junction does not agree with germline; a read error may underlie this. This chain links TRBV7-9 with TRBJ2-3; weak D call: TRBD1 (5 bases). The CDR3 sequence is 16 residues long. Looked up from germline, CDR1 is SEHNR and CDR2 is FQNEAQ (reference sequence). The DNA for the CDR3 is TGTGCCAGCAGCTTAGGTGCAGGGCAGAGCACAGATAAGCAGTATTTT. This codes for CASSLGAGQSTDKQYF. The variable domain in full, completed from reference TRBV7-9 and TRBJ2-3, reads DTGVSQNPRHKITKRGQNVTFRCDPISEHNRLYWYRQTLGQGPEFLTYFQNEAQLEKSRLLSDRFSAERPKGSFSTLEIQRTEQGDSAMYLCASSLGAGQSTDKQYFGPGTRLTVL.

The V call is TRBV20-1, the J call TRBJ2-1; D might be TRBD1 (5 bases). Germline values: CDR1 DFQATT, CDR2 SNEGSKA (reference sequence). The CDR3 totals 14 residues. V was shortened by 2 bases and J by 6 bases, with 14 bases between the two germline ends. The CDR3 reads CSARKGSPGNEQFF. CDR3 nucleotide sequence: TGCAGTGCTAGAAAGGGGTCTCCGGGCAATGAGCAGTTCTTC.

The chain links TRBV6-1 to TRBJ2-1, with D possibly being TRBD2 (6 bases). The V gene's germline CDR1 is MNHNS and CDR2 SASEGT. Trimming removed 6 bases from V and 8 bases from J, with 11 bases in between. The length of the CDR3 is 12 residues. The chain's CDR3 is CASSLREDEQFF. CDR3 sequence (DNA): TGTGCCAGCAGCCTCAGGGAGGATGAGCAGTTCTTC.

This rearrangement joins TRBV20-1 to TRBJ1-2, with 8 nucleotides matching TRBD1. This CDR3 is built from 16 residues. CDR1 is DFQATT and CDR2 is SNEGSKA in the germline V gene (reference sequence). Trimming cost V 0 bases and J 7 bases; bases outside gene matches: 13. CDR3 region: CSARDQGTGDACGYTF. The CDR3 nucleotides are TGCAGTGCTAGAGATCAGGGGACAGGAGACGCATGTGGCTACACCTTC.

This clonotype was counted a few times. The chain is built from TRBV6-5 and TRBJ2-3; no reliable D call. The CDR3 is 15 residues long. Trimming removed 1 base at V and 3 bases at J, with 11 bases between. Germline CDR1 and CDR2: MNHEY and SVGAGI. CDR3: CASSYFSTGTDTQYF. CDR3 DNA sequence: TGTGCCAGCAGTTACTTCTCCACTGGGACAGATACGCAGTATTTT.

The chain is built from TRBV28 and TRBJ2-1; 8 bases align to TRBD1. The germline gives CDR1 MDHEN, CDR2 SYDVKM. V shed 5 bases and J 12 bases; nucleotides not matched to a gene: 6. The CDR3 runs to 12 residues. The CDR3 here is CASSILQGGQFF. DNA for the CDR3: TGTGCCAGCAGTATTCTACAGGGGGGGCAGTTCTTC.